This TCR beta chain was found in a study of T cell responses to AZD1222 COVID-19 vaccine. Study as a whole: Second-dose intervals of approximately 4 or approximately 12 weeks were pooled. Whole-study findings and limits: Variant regions that are unmutated are reportedly the target of nearly half of spike-specific TCRs. Across spike, vaccine-associated CD4 TCRs were found, dominant at 160-218 and 743-854. Possibly, clonal diversity was underestimated; donors were largely white British and included more females.

Of note for this clone: The antigen remains unidentified.

CDR1 is KGHSH, CDR2 LQKENI, per germline. This CDR3 has 13 amino acids. Trimming stripped 4 bases from V and 4 bases from J, with 8 bases between. This table comes from immunoSEQ multiplex PCR, and its TCRdb copy is limited to in-frame clones, with some not included. The sample includes 150,000 or so clones, approximately 90% of them seen just once. Sample: peripheral blood, taken on day 0 of AZD1222 vaccination. This TCR was recovered from an adult in good health. This chain uses TRBV18 with TRBJ1-3; D is undetermined. CDR3 protein: CASSQQLGNTIYF. In DNA, the CDR3 is TGTGCCAGCTCACAACAGCTCGGAAACACCATATATTTT.